This is a list of T cell receptor beta chains from one sample in a study of blood T cell repertoires in COVID-19. Profiled with immunoSEQ multiplex PCR; TCRdb holds only in-frame clones, not every one. The profile covers just under 300,000 clones, with around 86% appearing a single time and over 1% taken by the ten largest. Sequencing input: peripheral blood. The receptors here all came from a man between 65 and 85 years old with acute or convalescent COVID-19. The CDR3 runs from the conserved cysteine through the conserved F or W. D genes are given only for firm matches. A row's size may be missing; if present it is once, few, many or a size class.

v_gene	j_gene	abundance	d_gene	CDR3nt	CDR3aa
TRBV30	TRBJ1-3	.	TRBD1	TGTGCCTGGAGTACGACAGGGGTCCACATATATTTT	CAWSTTGVHIYF
TRBV19	TRBJ2-5	.	.	TGTGCCAGTAGTAGCAGCAGGGGTCAAGAGACCCAGTACTTC	CASSSSRGQETQYF
TRBV3-1/TRBV3-2	TRBJ2-2	.	TRBD1	TGTGCCAGCAGCCAATTTGGGACAGCAAACACCGGGGAGCTGTTTTTT	CASSQFGTANTGELFF
TRBV5-6	TRBJ1-6	.	.	TGTGCCAGCAGCTTGGCGGGTCTAAGGAGTAATTCACCCCTCCACTTT	CASSLAGLRSNSPLHF
TRBV5-1	TRBJ2-3	.	.	TGCGCCAGCAGCGTGGCTAGCACAGATACGCAGTATTTT	CASSVASTDTQYF
TRBV20-1	TRBJ1-2	.	.	TGCAGTGCGACCGGAGGCTATGGCTACACCTTC	CSATGGYGYTF
TRBV13	TRBJ2-3	few	.	TGTGCCAGCAGCCTCCTCACAGATACGCAGTATTTT	CASSLLTDTQYF
TRBV29-1	TRBJ1-1	.	.	TGCAGCGTTGTCTTTCGGCCAGGGCGTACGGAAGCTTTCTTT	CSVVFRPGRTEAFF
TRBV7-8	TRBJ2-7	once	TRBD1	TGTGCCAGCAGCATAACAGGGGCAGTCGGCGAGCAGTACTTC	CASSITGAVGEQYF
TRBV18	TRBJ1-1	.	.	TGTGCCAGCTCAAGACAGCAGAACACTGAAGCTTTCTTT	CASSRQQNTEAFF
TRBV6-5	TRBJ1-2	.	.	TGTGCCAGCAGAGCAGGGGCTACCTATGGCTACACCTTC	CASRAGATYGYTF
TRBV4-2	TRBJ2-2	few	.	TGTGCCAGCAGCCAAGAAGGGGTGAACACCGGGGAGCTGTTTTTT	CASSQEGVNTGELFF
TRBV19	TRBJ2-2	once	TRBD2	TGTGCCACCCACCCCCGAAATGTGCGGGAGGGCCGTCACACCGGGGAGCTGTTTTTT	CATHPRNVREGRHTGELFF
TRBV4-3	TRBJ2-3	once	TRBD2	TGCGCCAGCAGCCCCCGGGGGGAAGGAGATACGCAGTATTTT	CASSPRGEGDTQYF
TRBV5-8	TRBJ1-5	.	TRBD1	TGTGCCAGCAGCTTGGCGACAGGGGGCAATCAGCCCCAGCATTTT	CASSLATGGNQPQHF
TRBV11-1	TRBJ1-5	.	TRBD1	TGTGCCAGCAGCTCGGTCAGGGGGCTCTGGAATCAGCCCCAGCATTTT	CASSSVRGLWNQPQHF
TRBV9	TRBJ2-3	.	.	TGTGCCAGCACCAGGGTCGGAACAGATACGCAGTATTTT	CASTRVGTDTQYF
TRBV3-1/TRBV3-2	TRBJ1-4	.	.	TGTGCCAGCACACTTGCTGGTGAAAAACTGTTTTTT	CASTLAGEKLFF
TRBV13	TRBJ2-1	once	TRBD2	TGTGCCAGCAGCTTCGGCGGGAGGGCCATGTGGGAGCAGTTCTTC	CASSFGGRAMWEQFF
TRBV4-3	TRBJ2-2	once	.	TGCGCCAGCAGCCCAAGCGGAAACACCGGGGAGCTGTTTTTT	CASSPSGNTGELFF
TRBV7-9	TRBJ2-4	.	.	TGTGCCAGCAGCTTAGCTCAGGGGGGTAGCATAGACATTCAGTACTTC	CASSLAQGGSIDIQYF
TRBV4-2	TRBJ2-5	few	.	TGTGCCAGCAGCCAGAGGAGGGAGGAGACCCAGTACTTC	CASSQRREETQYF
TRBV4-3	TRBJ2-2	.	TRBD2	TGCGCCAGCAGCCAAGGGACTAGCGGGATTGCCGGGGAGCTGTTTTTT	CASSQGTSGIAGELFF
TRBV7-2	TRBJ1-5	.	.	TGTGCCAGCAGCCCAACGCAGGGTTATGAGCAGCCCCAGCATTTT	CASSPTQGYEQPQHF
TRBV11-1	TRBJ1-1	.	.	TGTGCCAGCAGCTTTTACCCGCGAGGGAACACTGAAGCTTTCTTT	CASSFYPRGNTEAFF
TRBV27	TRBJ1-1	once	.	TGTGCCAGCAGTTTAAGTCGGGGGAACACTGAAGCTTTCTTT	CASSLSRGNTEAFF
TRBV6-4	TRBJ2-1	many	.	TGTGCCAGCAGTGATGGGCAGGGGGAGGTCAATGAGCAGTTCTTC	CASSDGQGEVNEQFF
TRBV29-1	TRBJ2-1	.	TRBD2	TGCAGCGTTGTTCTAGCGGGAGCTGTCAATGAGCAGTTCTTC	CSVVLAGAVNEQFF
TRBV25-1	TRBJ2-7	.	.	TGTGCCAGCAGCCCTCCCGAACACCCCGGGGGGCAGTACTTC	CASSPPEHPGGQYF
TRBV5-6	TRBJ2-7	few	TRBD1	TGTGCCAGCAGGCAAAGGGACAGGGGCTCATACGAGCAGTACTTC	CASRQRDRGSYEQYF
TRBV7-2	TRBJ2-1	.	.	TGTGCCAGCAGCTTAGACCGGAGCTACAATGAGCAGTTCTTC	CASSLDRSYNEQFF
TRBV7-8	TRBJ1-5	.	.	TGTGCCAGCAGCTCCGGAACCGGGCAGGGTTTACAGCCCCAGCATTTT	CASSSGTGQGLQPQHF
TRBV5-1	TRBJ2-6	.	TRBD1	TGCGCCAGCAGCCCGGGGACAGGGAGCCACTCTGGGGCCAACGTCCTGACTTTC	CASSPGTGSHSGANVLTF
TRBV6-5	TRBJ1-4	.	.	TGTGCCAGCCGAGGGTGGGTTAATGAAAAACTGTTTTTT	CASRGWVNEKLFF
TRBV9	TRBJ2-7	.	TRBD1	TGTGCCAGCAGCGTAGATCCGACAGGGGGCGTCGAGCAGTACTTC	CASSVDPTGGVEQYF
TRBV4-2	TRBJ2-6	.	TRBD1	TGTGCCAGCAGCCGTACGGACAGGGCCGAGGTCTCTGGGGCCAACGTCCTGACTTTC	CASSRTDRAEVSGANVLTF
TRBV5-1	TRBJ2-2	.	TRBD2	TGCGCCAGCAGCTTACTAGCGGGAGACGACACCGGGGAGCTGTTTTTT	CASSLLAGDDTGELFF
TRBV6-6	TRBJ1-1	.	.	TGTGCCAGCAGTTACTCCCGGGACACCTCATCAGGAGCTTTCTTT	CASSYSRDTSSGAFF
TRBV5-1	TRBJ2-2	.	.	TGCGCTAGCAGTTCCGAGGGGGAGCTGTTTTTT	CASSSEGELFF
TRBV21-1	TRBJ2-1	.	.	TGTGCCAGCAGCAAAGACCGCCTTAGTTTGGCGGGCTACTACAATGAGCAGTTCTTC	CASSKDRLSLAGYYNEQFF
TRBV24-1	TRBJ1-5	.	.	TGTGCCACCAGTTTGACAGGTTTCAATCAGCCCCAGCATTTT	CATSLTGFNQPQHF
TRBV6-5	TRBJ1-6	.	.	TGTGCCAGCTCCAGGGATAATAATTCACCCCTCCACTTT	CASSRDNNSPLHF
TRBV21-1	TRBJ2-3	.	.	TGTGCCAGCGACGACTACGCCACAGATACGCAGTATTTT	CASDDYATDTQYF
TRBV12-3/TRBV12-4	TRBJ2-1	.	.	TGTGCCAGCAGTTTTGCGGACTACAATGAGCAGTTCTTC	CASSFADYNEQFF
TRBV27	TRBJ2-7	.	.	TGTGCCAGCAGTTTGGGTGGACATCCTAGTTCCTACGAGCAGTACTTC	CASSLGGHPSSYEQYF
TRBV20-1	TRBJ2-7	.	.	TGCAGTGCTAGTAAGGGTCTAGCAACAAGCACCTCCTACGAGCAGTACTTC	CSASKGLATSTSYEQYF
TRBV21-1	TRBJ1-2	.	.	TGTGCCAACCCAGGGGCCACCACGGGAGGCTACACCTTC	CANPGATTGGYTF
TRBV6-2/TRBV6-3	TRBJ2-3	.	TRBD2	TGTGCCAGCAGTTCGAGGACTAGCGGAATACTAACAGATACGCAGTATTTT	CASSSRTSGILTDTQYF
TRBV25-1	TRBJ2-7	.	TRBD2	TGTGCCAGCAGTACCGGACTCTACGGGACTAGCTTAGACGAGCAGTACTTC	CASSTGLYGTSLDEQYF
TRBV10-1	TRBJ2-7	.	.	TGCGCCAGCAGTGAGATCGGACTCGGCGAGCAGTACTTC	CASSEIGLGEQYF